Presented here are 22 T cell receptor beta chains from one specimen sequenced in a study of shared clonotypes between healthy human individuals (TCRdb year 2020). The library came from the immunoSEQ multiplex PCR assay. In its TCRdb copy, this immuneACCESS table keeps in-frame sequences only and misses some clones. Where compared with another copy, unresolved V genes explain less than half of these, and the others have no known cause. Across this sample there are approximately 2.3 million clones, with approximately 93% seen only once. 0.39% of the sample comes from the top ten. Sequencing was carried out using naive CD4+ T cells from PBMCs. Interpreted using the paper, the cell subset or site label stands for: CD45RA+ positively selected. These receptors were collected from a man in his late teens or twenties in good health. Some clones in this sample may be carry-over from other donors' samples.

V and J are TRBV19 and TRBJ2-5; D remains ambiguous. Trimming left V 7 bases short and J 5 bases short, with 11 bases between. There are 12 residues in the CDR3. CDR1 and CDR2 from the germline V gene are LNHDA and SQIVND (reference sequence). The CDR3 bases are TGTGCCAGTAATGCGGATACGGAGACCCAGTACTTC. This gives the protein CASNADTETQYF.

The chain links TRBV10-1 to TRBJ1-1; 9 bases align to TRBD1. Trimming at V came to 9 bases and at J to 4 bases, leaving 6 bases not matched to a gene. This CDR3 has 13 residues. Germline CDR1 is WNHNN and CDR2 is SYGVQD (reference sequence). This CDR3 reads CASRSQGATEAFF. CDR3 DNA sequence: TGCGCCAGTAGATCACAGGGGGCCACTGAAGCTTTCTTT.

The genes are TRBV10-3 and TRBJ2-7; D tentatively fits TRBD1 or TRBD2 (5 bases each). Per the germline V gene, CDR1 is ENHRY and CDR2 is SYGVKD. V was shortened by 4 bases and J by 3 bases, with 16 bases between the two germline ends. The CDR3 runs to 15 residues. CDR3 sequence: CAISGPNRGLYEQYF. CDR3 bases: TGTGCCATCAGTGGGCCCAACCGGGGCCTCTACGAGCAGTACTTC.

The chain couples TRBV15 to TRBJ1-5; no firm D call. V was shortened by 4 bases and J by 6 bases, with 13 bases between the two germline ends. CDR1 and CDR2 (germline): LNHNV, YYDKDF (reference sequence). The CDR3 is made up of 14 amino acids. This CDR3 is CATSNRASGQPQHF. The DNA of the CDR3 is TGTGCCACCAGCAATCGGGCGTCGGGTCAGCCCCAGCATTTT.

The rearrangement joins TRBV15 to TRBJ2-5; TRBD2 matches 7 bases. The junction had 10 bases not matched to a gene; V was cut back by 1 base and J by 5 bases. Germline V CDR1 and CDR2: LNHNV, YYDKDF (reference sequence). The CDR3 totals 16 residues. CDR3 bases: TGTGCCACCAGCAGAGGCCGCGGTCTCGGGAGGGAGACCCAGTACTTC. It is translated as CATSRGRGLGRETQYF.

J is TRBJ2-7 and V is TRBV6-6; TRBD2 matches at 12 bases. The CDR3 loop spans 14 amino acids. J lost 5 bases, V lost 6 bases, and 5 bases had no gene match. Per the germline V gene, CDR1 is MNHNY and CDR2 is SVGAGI (reference sequence). The CDR3, as DNA: TGTGCCAGCAGCCTAGCGGGAGGGGCAAACGAGCAGTACTTC. It specifies CASSLAGGANEQYF.

The chain is built from TRBV28 and TRBJ1-3; a weak D match, TRBD1 (6 bases). CDR1 and CDR2 (germline): MDHEN, SYDVKM. The V and J ends lost 6 bases and 6 bases respectively, with 15 bases between them. There are 14 residues in the CDR3. The CDR3 DNA follows: TGTGCCAGCAGGAAGAGCGGACAGTTAAACACCATATATTTT. It yields the protein CASRKSGQLNTIYF.

The V gene is TRBV4-3, the J gene TRBJ2-7; 8 nucleotides agree with TRBD2. Germline trimming cut 0 bases from V and 2 bases from J; bases unmatched to any gene: 15. Germline V gene data show CDR1 as LGHNA and CDR2 as YSLEER. This CDR3 has 19 amino acids. The CDR3 coding sequence is TGCGCCAGCAGCCAAGAACTAGCGGTCATCGGGCCCCTTACCTACGAGCAGTACTTC. Its translation: CASSQELAVIGPLTYEQYF.

The chain recombines TRBV11-2 with TRBJ2-7; D remains unclear. CDR1 and CDR2 from the germline V gene are SGHAT and FQNNGV. V was clipped by 5 bases and J by 2 bases, with 16 bases between them. The CDR3 consists of 15 residues. CDR3 sequence: CASSPSLSLAYEQYF. CDR3 DNA sequence: TGTGCCAGCAGCCCTAGTCTCTCGCTGGCCTACGAGCAGTACTTC.

The gene calls are TRBV10-1 and TRBJ2-3; TRBD2 agrees at 12 bases. Germline CDR1 is WNHNN and CDR2 is SYGVQD (reference sequence). The CDR3 sequence is 18 residues long. The V gene end was trimmed by 7 bases and the J gene end by 3 bases; junction bases not matched to a gene: 14. The CDR3: CASNLLAGGEVGTDTQYF. Here the CDR3 DNA reads TGCGCCAGCAACCTACTAGCGGGGGGTGAGGTGGGGACAGATACGCAGTATTTT.

This chain joins TRBV4-3 and TRBJ2-2; 14 bases are a match to TRBD2. Trimming at V came to 3 bases and at J to 4 bases, leaving 1 base not matched to a gene. CDR3 size: 16 residues. Germline values: CDR1 LGHNA, CDR2 YSLEER. CDR3 in DNA: TGCGCCAGCAGCCAGACTAGCGGGAGGGCCACCGGGGAGCTGTTTTTT. Encoded protein: CASSQTSGRATGELFF.

This chain connects TRBV6-5 to TRBJ1-3; weak D call: TRBD1 (5 bases). The CDR3 spans 15 residues. Trimming pared 1 base from V and 4 bases from J, leaving 11 bases between. Germline lookup yields CDR1 MNHEY and CDR2 SVGAGI. In DNA, the CDR3 is TGTGCCAGCAGTTACTTTGGGGGGACCGGAAACACCATATATTTT. Its protein product is CASSYFGGTGNTIYF.

V and J are TRBV18 and TRBJ2-7; the match to TRBD1 covers 9 bases. This CDR3 comprises 15 residues. V was clipped by 3 bases and J by 5 bases; unmatched bases: 8. CDR1 is KGHSH, CDR2 LQKENI, per germline. As DNA, the CDR3 is TGTGCCAGCTCACCCTTACAGGGGGCTTTCAACGAGCAGTACTTC. Protein sequence: CASSPLQGAFNEQYF.

The chain couples TRBV15 to TRBJ2-5; 16 bases are a match to TRBD2. CDR3 size: 16 residues. The J segment lost 5 bases and the V segment lost 8 bases, leaving 8 bases of the junction unmatched. The V gene's germline CDR1 is LNHNV and CDR2 YYDKDF (reference sequence). CDR3 DNA sequence: TGTGCCACCCGCCAGGGACTAGCGGGAGGGGAGGAGACCCAGTACTTC. This translates into CATRQGLAGGEETQYF. The full variable domain, in which reference TRBV15 and TRBJ2-5 provide the parts outside the CDR3, is DAMVIQNPRYQVTQFGKPVTLSCSQTLNHNVMYWYQQKSSQAPKLLFHYYDKDFNNEADTPDNFQSRRPNTSFCFLDIRSPGLGDTAMYLCATRQGLAGGEETQYFGPGTRLLVL.

V usage is TRBV5-1 and J usage is TRBJ1-1; possibly TRBD1 for D (5 bases). This CDR3 is 14 amino acids long. With 3 bases removed from V and 4 bases from J, the gap between germline ends came to 13 bases. The germline gives CDR1 SGHRS, CDR2 YFSETQ. CDR3 region: CASSSPGGTTEAFF. The DNA for the CDR3 is TGCGCCAGCAGCTCCCCCGGGGGGACCACTGAAGCTTTCTTT.

The J gene is TRBJ1-1, the V gene TRBV19; D is uncertain. The CDR3 totals 15 residues. The germline V and J ends were trimmed by 7 bases and 0 bases, with 15 bases remaining between them. Germline values: CDR1 LNHDA, CDR2 SQIVND (reference sequence). CDR3 in amino acids: CASTNPPVMNTEAFF. CDR3 DNA sequence: TGTGCCAGTACCAATCCCCCAGTCATGAACACTGAAGCTTTCTTT.

Comments on this clone: This may be a read error: a much more frequent sequence differs by one nucleotide. V usage is TRBV27 and J usage is TRBJ1-5, with D hard to call. The length of the CDR3 is 12 residues. Trimming stripped 0 bases from V and 6 bases from J, with 3 bases between. Germline V gene sequence: CDR1 MNHEY, CDR2 SMNVEV (reference sequence). The CDR3: CASSLSAQPQHF. In DNA form, the CDR3 reads TGTGCCAGCAGTTTATCGGCTCAGCCCCAGCATTTT.

The chain is built from TRBV7-6 and TRBJ2-1; D may be TRBD2 (5 bases). Germline CDR1 is SGHVS and CDR2 is FNYEAQ. There are 14 residues in the CDR3. Trimming took off 5 bases at V and 2 bases at J, with 10 bases between the two ends. In nucleotides, the CDR3 is TGTGCCAGCAGCCGCACTAGTCCCTACAATGAGCAGTTCTTC. Its translation: CASSRTSPYNEQFF.

The chain employs TRBV5-5 and TRBJ2-1; D is perhaps TRBD1 (5 bases). Germline assignment: CDR1 SGHKS and CDR2 YYEKEE (reference sequence). This CDR3 is 15 amino acids long. The V end lost 0 bases, the J end lost 1 base, and 8 bases lay between the germline ends. This CDR3 reads CASSLAQGSYNEQFF. The CDR3 DNA reads TGTGCCAGCAGCTTGGCGCAGGGATCCTACAATGAGCAGTTCTTC.

Concerning this clone itself: In the same sample, other DNA sequences code for this CDR3. This chain joins TRBV7-3 and TRBJ2-1; D is unclear. Between the trimmed V and J ends, which lost 1 base and 5 bases, there was a span of 6 bases. The CDR3 consists of 13 residues. Germline CDR1 is SGHTA and CDR2 is FQGTGA. Written as DNA, the CDR3 is TGTGCCAGCAGCTTAATACGTGACAATGAGCAGTTCTTC. Its translation is CASSLIRDNEQFF.

This clone was seen a single time. The V gene is TRBV29-1, the J gene TRBJ2-7; D unresolved. Trimming removed 4 bases from V and 3 bases from J, with 7 bases in between. This CDR3 contains 11 residues. Germline CDR1 is SQVTM and CDR2 is ANQGSEA. The CDR3 sequence: CSVGVSYEQYF. The CDR3 bases are TGCAGCGTTGGGGTGAGCTACGAGCAGTACTTC.

V is TRBV5-4 and J is TRBJ1-1, with 8 bases aligning to TRBD1. The germline CDR1 and CDR2 sequences are SGHNT and YYREEE (reference sequence). This CDR3 spans 14 amino acids. After removal of 4 bases from V and 4 bases from J, the junction contained 6 bases not matched to a gene. The CDR3 reads CASSTNRGVTEAFF. Here the CDR3 DNA reads TGTGCCAGCAGCACCAACAGGGGGGTCACTGAAGCTTTCTTT.